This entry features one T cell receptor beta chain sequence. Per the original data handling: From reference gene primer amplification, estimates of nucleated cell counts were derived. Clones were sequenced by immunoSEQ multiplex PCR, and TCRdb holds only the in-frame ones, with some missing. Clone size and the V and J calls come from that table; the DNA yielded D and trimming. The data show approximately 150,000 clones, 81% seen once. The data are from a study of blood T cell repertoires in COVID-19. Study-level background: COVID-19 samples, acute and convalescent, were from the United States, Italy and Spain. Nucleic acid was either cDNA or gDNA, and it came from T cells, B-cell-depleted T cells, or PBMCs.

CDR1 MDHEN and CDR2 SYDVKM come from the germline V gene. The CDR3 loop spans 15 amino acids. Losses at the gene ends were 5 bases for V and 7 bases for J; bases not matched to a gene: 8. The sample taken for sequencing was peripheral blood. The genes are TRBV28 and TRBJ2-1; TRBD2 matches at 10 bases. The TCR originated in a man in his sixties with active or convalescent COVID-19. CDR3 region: CASSPSGSRFNEQFF. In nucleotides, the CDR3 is TGTGCCAGCAGTCCTAGCGGGAGTAGGTTTAATGAGCAGTTCTTC.